The 31 T cell receptor beta chains listed next were all sequenced from one sample in a study of CD4+ T cells in melanoma. Generated by immunoSEQ multiplex PCR, the TCRdb table keeps only in-frame clones and is missing some. The data contain 13,000 to 15,000 clones, 68% of them singletons. Sequencing was performed on cells from a culture (not recorded whether cultured in vitro). The receptors stem from a human donor with melanoma.

The chain links TRBV9 to TRBJ2-1; possibly TRBD2 for D (6 bases). The V gene's germline CDR1 is SGDLS and CDR2 YYNGEE. This CDR3 comprises 15 residues. The V and J ends lost 0 bases and 10 bases respectively, with 17 bases between them. The CDR3 DNA reads as TGTGCCAGCAGCGTAGAGCTAGCGCGGACGGGGGAGCAGTTCTTC. Its translation is CASSVELARTGEQFF.

This chain connects TRBV5-1 to TRBJ2-7, with TRBD1 matching 8 bases. The CDR3 is 15 amino acids. Germline loops: CDR1 SGHRS, CDR2 YFSETQ. With V trimmed by 4 bases and J by 5 bases, 11 bases remained unmatched. CDR3: CASSAPRQGTDEQYF. DNA of the CDR3: TGCGCCAGCAGCGCGCCCCGACAGGGGACGGACGAGCAGTACTTC.

The chain has TRBV5-8 and TRBJ2-3; possible D gene TRBD1, 5 bases. The CDR3 is 17 residues long. V lost 5 bases, J lost 3 bases, and 22 bases lay in between. Germline values: CDR1 SGHTS, CDR2 YDEGEE. This CDR3 reads CASRLTLWQGRTDTQYF. CDR3 DNA sequence: TGTGCCAGCAGGCTGACACTTTGGCAGGGTCGGACAGATACGCAGTATTTT.

The V and J genes are TRBV10-3 and TRBJ2-3; 16 bases are shared with TRBD2. V lost 8 bases and J lost 4; bases outside the gene matches: 6. This CDR3 has 16 amino acids. Germline V gives CDR1 ENHRY, CDR2 SYGVKD. As DNA, the CDR3 is TGTGCCATCGGGACTAGCGGGGGGGCCATCGCAGATACGCAGTATTTT. Its translation: CAIGTSGGAIADTQYF.

This clone was counted a single time. The V call is TRBV19, the J call TRBJ2-3, with 9 nucleotides matching TRBD2. The CDR3 is made up of 16 amino acids. Germline lookup yields CDR1 LNHDA and CDR2 SQIVND (reference sequence). V was pared by 3 bases and J by 2 bases, with 6 bases of the junction left unmatched. The CDR3 sequence: CASSIDASGTTDTQYF. CDR3 in DNA: TGTGCCAGTAGTATCGACGCTAGCGGGACCACAGATACGCAGTATTTT. Full variable domain (rest looked up from reference TRBV19 and TRBJ2-3): DGGITQSPKYLFRKEGQNVTLSCEQNLNHDAMYWYRQDPGQGLRLIYYSQIVNDFQKGDIAEGYSVSREKKESFPLTVTSAQKNPTAFYLCASSIDASGTTDTQYFGPGTRLTVL.

The chain combines TRBV9 with TRBJ2-7, with D possibly being TRBD1 (6 bases). The V gene's germline CDR1 is SGDLS and CDR2 YYNGEE. Trimming shortened V by 5 bases and J by 6 bases, and 15 bases separated the two germline ends. The CDR3 totals 13 residues. This CDR3 reads CASSSKQGSEQYF. DNA for the CDR3: TGTGCCAGCAGTTCTAAGCAGGGGAGCGAGCAGTACTTC.

This rearrangement joins TRBV5-4 to TRBJ1-5; 7 bases agree with TRBD1. With 0 bases clipped from V and 4 bases from J, the junction kept 10 bases outside the gene matches. The CDR3 has 17 residues. Germline V CDR1 and CDR2: SGHNT, YYREEE (reference sequence). The CDR3 here is CASSLGGRGYRNQPQHF. Written as DNA, the CDR3 is TGTGCCAGCAGCTTGGGTGGCAGGGGGTATCGGAATCAGCCCCAGCATTTT.

J is TRBJ2-2 and V is TRBV7-8; no clear D. The CDR3 covers 15 residues. Germline-derived CDR1 and CDR2 are SGHVS and FQNEAQ. Trimming shortened V by 4 bases and J by 3 bases, and 12 bases separated the two germline ends. The CDR3 bases are TGTGCCAGCAGCTACGACCAGTGGGACACCGGGGAGCTGTTTTTT. It yields the protein CASSYDQWDTGELFF.

The chain uses TRBV6-5 and TRBJ2-5; no clear D gene. The V end lost 6 bases, the J end lost 4 bases, and 6 bases lay between the germline ends. The CDR3 has 11 residues. Germline V gives CDR1 MNHEY, CDR2 SVGAGI. The CDR3 bases are TGTGCCAGCAGCAACTTAGAGACCCAGTACTTC. It codes for CASSNLETQYF.

This clone was counted a few times. The J gene is TRBJ1-2, the V gene TRBV5-4, with a weak D call TRBD1 (6 bases). Germline V gives CDR1 SGHNT, CDR2 YYREEE (reference sequence). Trimming cost V 6 bases and J 4 bases, with 13 bases left between them. The CDR3 runs to 13 residues. For the CDR3, the DNA is TGTGCCAGCACCCAGGGGTTAGGCTATGGCTACACCTTC. It yields the protein CASTQGLGYGYTF. Together with reference TRBV5-4 and TRBJ1-2, the CDR3 gives the full variable domain: ETGVTQSPTHLIKTRGQQVTLRCSSQSGHNTVSWYQQALGQGPQFIFQYYREEENGRGNFPPRFSGLQFPNYSSELNVNALELDDSALYLCASTQGLGYGYTFGSGTRLTVV.

The chain has TRBV2 and TRBJ1-2; D unresolved. The germline gives CDR1 SNHLY, CDR2 FYNNEI. With 5 bases removed from V and 4 bases from J, the gap between germline ends came to 14 bases. The CDR3 is 14 residues long. CDR3 bases: TGTGCCAGCAGTCCCACGGACCGGGGCTATGGCTACACCTTC. Protein product: CASSPTDRGYGYTF.

This sequence joins TRBV19 and TRBJ1-5, with unresolved D. This CDR3 region has 12 residues. Trimming removed 4 bases at V and 6 bases at J, with 7 bases between. In germline, CDR1 is LNHDA, CDR2 SQIVND (reference sequence). The CDR3 DNA follows: TGTGCCAGTAGTAGGTCTCTTCAGCCCCAGCATTTT. Translated: CASSRSLQPQHF.

This sequence joins TRBV6-5 and TRBJ1-5; D is unresolved. The CDR3 runs to 12 residues. From germline, CDR1 is MNHEY and CDR2 SVGAGI. V dropped 8 bases and J dropped 6 bases, with 11 bases sitting between them. CDR3 residues: CASVEPRQPQHF. The CDR3 nucleotides read TGTGCCAGCGTGGAGCCCCGTCAGCCCCAGCATTTT.

V gene TRBV30 combines with J gene TRBJ2-1; 8 positions agree with TRBD2. This CDR3 region has 14 residues. From germline, CDR1 is GTSNPN and CDR2 SVGIG (reference sequence). With 3 bases clipped from V and 7 bases from J, the junction kept 8 bases outside the gene matches. The chain's CDR3 is CAWSRRGAWNEQFF. The CDR3 DNA sequence: TGTGCCTGGAGCCGGCGGGGGGCCTGGAATGAGCAGTTCTTC.

The chain employs TRBV6-1 and TRBJ2-7, with D possibly TRBD1 on 8 matching bases. The CDR3 extends over 13 amino acids. V lost 6 bases and J lost 6, with 15 bases in between. Germline values: CDR1 MNHNS, CDR2 SASEGT. For the CDR3, the DNA is TGTGCCAGCAGGATACAGGGGGGGGGCGAGCAGTACTTC. Protein sequence: CASRIQGGGEQYF.

The chain has TRBV21-1 and TRBJ2-1; TRBD1 reflects the table's D call only, with no check against the DNA. TRBV21-1 is termed a pseudogene. The CDR3 length is 14 residues. The DNA for the CDR3 is TGTGCCAGCACGGTTACGGACAGGGGTTATGAGCAGTTCTTC. Translated, it gives CASTVTDRGYEQFF.

The chain links TRBV14 to TRBJ2-3; D is uncertain. Germline V lookup: CDR1 SGHDN, CDR2 FVKESK. Trimming shortened V by 2 bases and J by 9 bases, and 18 bases separated the two germline ends. The CDR3 length is 15 residues. The CDR3 is CASSQYRTGTNTQYF. The CDR3 DNA is TGTGCCAGCAGCCAATATAGGACGGGTACCAACACGCAGTATTTT.

This clone was seen once. The V call is TRBV15, the J call TRBJ1-5; maybe TRBD1 (5 bases). The germline V and J ends were trimmed by 3 bases and 6 bases, with 9 bases remaining between them. CDR1 is LNHNV, CDR2 YYDKDF, per germline (reference sequence). The CDR3 extends over 13 amino acids. The CDR3, as DNA: TGTGCCACCAGCAGCCTGGGGGGTCAGCCCCAGCATTTT. This gives the protein CATSSLGGQPQHF. The full variable domain, with the rest looked up from reference TRBV15 and TRBJ1-5, is DAMVIQNPRYQVTQFGKPVTLSCSQTLNHNVMYWYQQKSSQAPKLLFHYYDKDFNNEADTPDNFQSRRPNTSFCFLDIRSPGLGDTAMYLCATSSLGGQPQHFGDGTRLSIL.

The chain is built from TRBV9 and TRBJ2-7; 8 bases fit TRBD2. V lost 4 bases to trimming and J lost 3 bases; unmatched junction nucleotides: 24. This CDR3 comprises 20 residues. CDR1 SGDLS and CDR2 YYNGEE come from the germline V gene. The CDR3 DNA follows: TGTGCCAGCAGCCGGGGATGGGGTGGTAGCGGGATTCCGAGTCTCTACGAGCAGTACTTC. Its protein product is CASSRGWGGSGIPSLYEQYF.

This clone was seen only once. V is TRBV9 and J is TRBJ2-1; D possibly corresponds to TRBD1 (5 bases). V was trimmed by 3 bases and J by 9 bases, leaving 19 bases between them. The CDR3 has 15 residues. Germline lookup yields CDR1 SGDLS and CDR2 YYNGEE. In nucleotides, the CDR3 is TGTGCCAGCAGCGACACCCCGTTTCAGGGTAGTGAGCAGTTCTTC. This sequence encodes CASSDTPFQGSEQFF.

The chain is built from TRBV10-2 and TRBJ2-7; TRBD1 matches 7 bases. The CDR3 is made up of 14 amino acids. J gave up 0 bases and V 6 bases, and 5 bases lay outside the gene matches. The V gene's germline CDR1 is WSHSY and CDR2 SAAADI. As DNA, the CDR3 is TGCGCCAGCAGCCCAGGGGGAAGCTCCTACGAGCAGTACTTC. Its translation is CASSPGGSSYEQYF.

This clone was seen once. The chain links TRBV5-1 to TRBJ1-1, with a weak D call TRBD1 (5 bases). V was shortened by 4 bases and J by 1 base, with 14 bases between the two germline ends. CDR1 and CDR2 (germline): SGHRS, YFSETQ. This CDR3 comprises 15 residues. The CDR3, as DNA: TGCGCCAGCAGCCGAGGTCCCCAGGGGAACACTGAAGCTTTCTTT. Translated: CASSRGPQGNTEAFF. Filled out from reference TRBV5-1 and TRBJ1-1, the complete variable domain reads KAGVTQTPRYLIKTRGQQVTLSCSPISGHRSVSWYQQTPGQGLQFLFEYFSETQRNKGNFPGRFSGRQFSNSRSEMNVSTLELGDSALYLCASSRGPQGNTEAFFGQGTRLTVV.

The CDR3 sequence is CASLTNRGNQPQHF. The DNA of the CDR3 is TGTGCCAGCCTTACTAATCGGGGCAATCAGCCCCAGCATTTT. The chain recombines TRBV6-6 with TRBJ1-5, with D uncertain. V lost 8 bases to trimming and J lost 2 bases, with 13 bases between them. This CDR3 has 14 residues. From germline, CDR1 is MNHNY and CDR2 SVGAGI (reference sequence).

The chain links TRBV5-6 to TRBJ2-7, with D perhaps TRBD2 (5 bases). Germline values: CDR1 SGHDT, CDR2 YYEEEE. Trimming pared 4 bases from V and 2 bases from J, leaving 13 bases between. This CDR3 comprises 14 residues. The CDR3 coding sequence is TGTGCCAGCAGCCGGGGATATACCCCCTACGAGCAGTACTTC. It specifies CASSRGYTPYEQYF. The complete variable domain, with remaining parts taken from reference TRBV5-6 and TRBJ2-7, reads DAGVTQSPTHLIKTRGQQVTLRCSPKSGHDTVSWYQQALGQGPQFIFQYYEEEERQRGNFPDRFSGHQFPNYSSELNVNALLLGDSALYLCASSRGYTPYEQYFGPGTRLTVT.

The chain recombines TRBV4-2 with TRBJ2-5, with D perhaps TRBD2 (6 bases). Per germline, CDR1 LGHNA and CDR2 YNFKEQ. Trimming cost V 0 bases and J 4 bases, with 9 bases left between them. This CDR3 is 14 amino acids long. The CDR3 coding sequence is TGTGCCAGCAGCCAAGAGCCGCGGGGAGAGACCCAGTACTTC. It yields the protein CASSQEPRGETQYF.

This chain uses TRBV4-2 with TRBJ2-3, with TRBD2 matching over 10 bases. CDR1 and CDR2 (germline): LGHNA, YNFKEQ. CDR3 length equals 19 residues. The junction had 15 bases not matched to a gene; V was cut back by 0 bases and J by 6 bases. The CDR3 sequence: CASSQDGQLAGAYGDTQYF. CDR3 sequence (DNA): TGTGCCAGCAGCCAAGACGGGCAGCTAGCGGGGGCCTACGGGGATACGCAGTATTTT.

V and J are TRBV30 and TRBJ2-4, with a tentative D call TRBD2 (5 bases). Per the germline V gene, CDR1 is GTSNPN and CDR2 is SVGIG (reference sequence). CDR3 length: 13 residues. Trimming left V 0 bases short and J 11 bases short, with 14 bases between. The CDR3 DNA follows: TGTGCCTGGAGTGTAGCGGACGCAAGCCTTCAGTACTTC. As protein: CAWSVADASLQYF.

The chain carries TRBV15 and TRBJ2-5; the D is unclear. Deletions cut 5 bases from V and 5 bases from J, with 18 bases between. This CDR3 comprises 15 residues. Germline V gene data show CDR1 as LNHNV and CDR2 as YYDKDF (reference sequence). The CDR3 reads CATSPRPGGRETQYF. The CDR3 DNA sequence: TGTGCCACCAGCCCACGGCCGGGTGGTCGGGAGACCCAGTACTTC.

This clone turned up a few times. The V call is TRBV5-6, the J call TRBJ1-1, with D uncertain. From germline, CDR1 is SGHDT and CDR2 YYEEEE. V was cut by 4 bases and J by 5 bases, with 15 bases left in between. The CDR3 is made up of 14 amino acids. The CDR3 nucleotides read TGTGCCAGCAGCGTGACCCCGGTGGGGACTGAAGCTTTCTTT. Its protein is CASSVTPVGTEAFF.

The chain is built from TRBV5-1 and TRBJ2-7, with 8 bases matching TRBD2. CDR1 SGHRS and CDR2 YFSETQ come from the germline V gene. V shed 4 bases and J 1 base; nucleotides not matched to a gene: 7. The CDR3 has 15 residues. Here the CDR3 reads CASSALGGVSYEQYF. In DNA form, the CDR3 reads TGCGCCAGCAGCGCCCTCGGGGGGGTTTCCTACGAGCAGTACTTC.

The chain links TRBV2 to TRBJ1-1, with D possibly TRBD1 on 6 matching bases. This CDR3 comprises 12 residues. V was pared by 11 bases and J by 4 bases, with 14 bases between. Germline CDR1 is SNHLY and CDR2 is FYNNEI. In DNA, the CDR3 is TGTGCCGGAAGGGGGGACTTCACTGAAGCTTTCTTT. It yields the protein CAGRGDFTEAFF.